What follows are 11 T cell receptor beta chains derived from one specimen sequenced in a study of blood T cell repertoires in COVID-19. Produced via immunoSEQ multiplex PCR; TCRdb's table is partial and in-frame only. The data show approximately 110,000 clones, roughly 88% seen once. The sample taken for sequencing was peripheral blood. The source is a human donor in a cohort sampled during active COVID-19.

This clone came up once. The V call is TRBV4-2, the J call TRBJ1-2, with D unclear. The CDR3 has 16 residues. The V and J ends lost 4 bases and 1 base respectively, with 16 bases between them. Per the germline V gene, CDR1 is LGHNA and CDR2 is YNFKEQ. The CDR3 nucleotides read TGTGCCAGCAGCCGAGGGAGAACAGACCTTAACTATGGCTACACCTTC. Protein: CASSRGRTDLNYGYTF.

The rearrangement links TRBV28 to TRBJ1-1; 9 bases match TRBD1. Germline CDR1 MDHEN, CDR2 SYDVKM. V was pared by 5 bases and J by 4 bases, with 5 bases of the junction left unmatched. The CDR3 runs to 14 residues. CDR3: CASSPRTGATEAFF. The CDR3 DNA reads TGTGCCAGCAGTCCTCGGACAGGGGCCACTGAAGCTTTCTTT.

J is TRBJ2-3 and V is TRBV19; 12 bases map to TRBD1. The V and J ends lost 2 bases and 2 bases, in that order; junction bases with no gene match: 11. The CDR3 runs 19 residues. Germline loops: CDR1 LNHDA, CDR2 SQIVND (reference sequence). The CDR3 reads CASSIWDRGRPLPTDTQYF. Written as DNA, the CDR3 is TGTGCCAGTAGTATATGGGACAGGGGGCGTCCCCTCCCCACAGATACGCAGTATTTT.

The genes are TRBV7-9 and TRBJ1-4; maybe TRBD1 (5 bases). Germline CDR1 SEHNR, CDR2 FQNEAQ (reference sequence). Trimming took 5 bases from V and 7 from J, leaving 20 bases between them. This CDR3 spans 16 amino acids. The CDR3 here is CASSPGRGVKAEKLFF. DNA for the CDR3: TGTGCCAGCAGCCCCGGGCGGGGGGTTAAGGCTGAAAAACTGTTTTTT.

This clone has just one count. The CDR3 coding sequence is TGTGCCAGCAGTGAATCACTACTTCGGGGAGGCTACACCTTC. It is translated as CASSESLLRGGYTF. The chain recombines TRBV6-1 with TRBJ1-2, with D hard to call. The CDR3 totals 14 residues. Germline-derived CDR1 and CDR2 are MNHNS and SASEGT. V shed 2 bases and J shed 8 bases, with 15 bases lying between them.

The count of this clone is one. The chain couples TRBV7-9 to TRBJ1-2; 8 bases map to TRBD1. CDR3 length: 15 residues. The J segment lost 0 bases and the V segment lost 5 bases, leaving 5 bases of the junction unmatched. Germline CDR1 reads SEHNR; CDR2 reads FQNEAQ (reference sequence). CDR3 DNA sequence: TGTGCCAGCAGCCCCCGACAGGGGACTAACTATGGCTACACCTTC. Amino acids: CASSPRQGTNYGYTF.

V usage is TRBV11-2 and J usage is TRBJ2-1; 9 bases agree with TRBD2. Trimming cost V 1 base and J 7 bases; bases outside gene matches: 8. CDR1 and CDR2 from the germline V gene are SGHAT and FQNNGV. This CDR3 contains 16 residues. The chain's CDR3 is CASSLGREGLMNEQFF. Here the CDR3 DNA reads TGTGCCAGCAGCTTAGGGCGGGAGGGCCTTATGAATGAGCAGTTCTTC.

The CDR3 DNA sequence: TGCGCCAGCAGCCAAGATCCTGGACACCGAACCTACGAGCAGTACTTC. Its translation is CASSQDPGHRTYEQYF. The V gene is TRBV4-3, the J gene TRBJ2-7; D possibly corresponds to TRBD1 (5 bases). Germline CDR1 is LGHNA and CDR2 is YSLEER. Trimming cost V 0 bases and J 2 bases, with 14 bases left between them. The CDR3 spans 16 residues.

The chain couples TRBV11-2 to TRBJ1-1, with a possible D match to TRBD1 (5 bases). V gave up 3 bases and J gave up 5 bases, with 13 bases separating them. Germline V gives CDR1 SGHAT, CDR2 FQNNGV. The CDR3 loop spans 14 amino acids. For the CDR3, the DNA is TGTGCCAGCAGCTTCCAAGGGGTCCAGACTGAAGCTTTCTTT. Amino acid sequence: CASSFQGVQTEAFF.

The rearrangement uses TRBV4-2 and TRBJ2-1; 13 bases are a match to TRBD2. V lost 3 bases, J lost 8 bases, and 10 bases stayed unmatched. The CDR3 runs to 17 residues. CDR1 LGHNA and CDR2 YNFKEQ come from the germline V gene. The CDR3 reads CASSQEAGTSGTHEQFF. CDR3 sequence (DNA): TGTGCCAGCAGCCAGGAAGCGGGGACTAGCGGGACTCATGAGCAGTTCTTC.

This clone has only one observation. The CDR3 bases are TGTGCCAGCTCGCGTACCCTAGCGCTCTCCTACGAGCAGTACTTC. Its translation is CASSRTLALSYEQYF. The V gene is TRBV2, the J gene TRBJ2-7; possibly TRBD2 for D (6 bases). The length of the CDR3 is 15 residues. Germline lookup yields CDR1 SNHLY and CDR2 FYNNEI. The germline V and J ends were trimmed by 8 bases and 0 bases, with 17 bases remaining between them. Drawing the rest from reference TRBV2 and TRBJ2-7, the complete variable domain is EPEVTQTPSHQVTQMGQEVILRCVPISNHLYFYWYRQILGQKVEFLVSFYNNEISEKSEIFDDQFSVERPDGSNFTLKIRSTKLEDSAMYFCASSRTLALSYEQYFGPGTRLTVT.